This TCR beta chain was sequenced for a study of shared T cell receptors in the human thymus. Germline V gives CDR1 SGHNT, CDR2 YENEEA. V lost 4 bases, J lost 3 bases, and 8 bases stayed unmatched. This CDR3 contains 17 residues. Generated by immunoSEQ multiplex PCR, the TCRdb table keeps only in-frame clones and is missing some. The table lists over 350,000 clones, 85% to 95% of them singletons. This sequence was found in a human donor. The chain recombines TRBV11-3 with TRBJ2-2; 10 nucleotides agree with TRBD1. Input material: thymocytes. This chain's CDR3 is CASSYISGQGHTGELFF. The CDR3 coding sequence is TGTGCCAGCAGCTACATCTCGGGACAGGGGCACACCGGGGAGCTGTTTTTT.